The T cell receptor beta chain under discussion was sequenced for a study of OX40 agonist ivuxolimab in advanced cancers. Study outcomes and limitations: CD4+ and CD8+ blood T cells expanded clonally by week 6 at 0.1 to 3.0 mg/kg.

CDR3 length: 18 residues. With V trimmed by 5 bases and J by 1 base, 6 bases remained unmatched. In germline, CDR1 is SEHNR, CDR2 FQNEAQ (reference sequence). The protocol was immunoSEQ multiplex PCR, while the TCRdb copy is restricted to in-frame clones and leaves out a portion. This table has about 35,000 clones, around 74% appearing once. Autoimmune disease history or systemic immunosuppression meant exclusion. This clone was counted a few times. Its cognate antigen is unknown. Source: CD4+ or CD8+ T cells sorted from blood, taken in a trial of the OX40 agonist ivuxolimab. The chain combines TRBV7-9 with TRBJ2-6, with 12 bases lining up with TRBD1. The origin of this receptor is an adult with an advanced solid tumor such as melanoma, head and neck, liver or kidney cancer. CDR3 bases: TGTGCCAGCAGCAGGGGGACAGGGGGCTCGTCTGGGGCCAACGTCCTGACTTTC. Its translation is CASSRGTGGSSGANVLTF.